This T cell receptor beta chain was sequenced during a study of response to subunit inactivated influenza vaccine. Study-wide results and limits: There was a suggestion from the authors that each seasonal influenza vaccination recruits few new T cells.

TCRdb processed the RT-PCR reads anew with MiXCR; each CDR3 protein has one entry. The table shows hundreds of thousands of distinct CDR3 sequences, with around 8% occurring only once. This clonotype was recorded a few times. The antigen is not known. V was pared by 4 bases and J by 1 base, with 12 bases between. There are 15 residues in the CDR3. Germline V gives CDR1 SGDLS, CDR2 YYNGEE. The chain recombines TRBV9 with TRBJ2-1, with D perhaps matching TRBD1 (6 bases). The sample consisted of PBMCs from blood, taken less than 30 months after vaccination. This receptor was identified in a man between 45 and 75 years old who received an inactivated influenza vaccine. The CDR3 bases are TGTGCCAGCAGCCCAGGGGTAGATTCCTACAATGAGCAGTTCTTC. Its translation: CASSPGVDSYNEQFF.